This entry lists 2 T cell receptor beta chains sequenced from one sample in a study of T cell responses to AZD1222 COVID-19 vaccine. Here immunoSEQ multiplex PCR was the method, and the copy in TCRdb shows in-frame clones only, minus some. The sample records fewer than 150,000 clones, around nine tenths being singletons. This specimen was peripheral blood, taken on day 0 of AZD1222 vaccination. These receptors originate from an adult in good health.

The chain has TRBV18 and TRBJ2-1; TRBD2 aligns across 11 bases. There are 16 residues in the CDR3. CDR1 and CDR2 from the germline V gene are KGHSH and LQKENI. After removal of 3 bases from V and 2 bases from J, the junction contained 3 bases not matched to a gene. The CDR3 spells CASSPLSGGAYNEQFF. The CDR3 DNA sequence: TGTGCCAGCTCACCTCTTAGCGGGGGGGCCTACAATGAGCAGTTCTTC.

The chain carries TRBV7-9 and TRBJ2-3; D gene ambiguous. V lost 1 base to trimming and J lost 2 bases, with 7 bases between them. The CDR3 runs to 14 residues. The germline V gene has CDR1 SEHNR and CDR2 FQNEAQ (reference sequence). CDR3 in DNA: TGTGCCAGCAGCTTAGGCAGGACCACAGATACGCAGTATTTT. Its translation is CASSLGRTTDTQYF.